Each of the 21 T cell receptor beta chains below was sequenced from the same sample in a study of cytomegalovirus exposure and HLA in healthy donors. Vbeta (60) and Jbeta (13) primers were used in the PCR. Only in-frame clones appear in the TCRdb table, and some are missing; sequencing was by immunoSEQ multiplex PCR. This table has fewer than 200,000 clones, approximately 77% appearing once. Sequencing was done on a sample of PBMCs. Every receptor here comes from a female donor in good health and CMV-seronegative.

The V and J genes are TRBV4-3 and TRBJ1-5, with D unresolved. The CDR3 has 16 residues. V was shortened by 1 base and J by 0 bases, with 10 bases between the two germline ends. The germline V gene encodes CDR1 LGHNA and CDR2 YSLEER. The CDR3 bases are TGCGCCAGCAGCCAAGGTGTCACTTATAGCAATCAGCCCCAGCATTTT. Translating gives CASSQGVTYSNQPQHF.

This clone was seen only a few times. The V gene is TRBV18, the J gene TRBJ2-3, with 8 bases lining up with TRBD1. The CDR3 extends over 19 amino acids. Germline trimming cut 2 bases from V and 4 bases from J; bases unmatched to any gene: 17. The germline V gene has CDR1 KGHSH and CDR2 LQKENI. CDR3 amino acids: CASSPMAGGNQFRADTQYF. In nucleotides, the CDR3 is TGTGCCAGCTCACCAATGGCAGGGGGCAATCAGTTTAGGGCAGATACGCAGTATTTT.

This clone was observed a few times. The J gene is TRBJ2-7, the V gene TRBV28; D is unresolved. The germline CDR1 and CDR2 sequences are MDHEN and SYDVKM. The CDR3 has 14 residues. The ends were cut back, 3 bases at V and 3 bases at J, with 12 bases in the middle. The CDR3 nucleotides are TGTGCCAGCAGTTTGTGGGCGTCAGGCTACGAGCAGTACTTC. Translation: CASSLWASGYEQYF.

This rearrangement joins TRBV9 to TRBJ2-7, with D maybe TRBD2 (5 bases). Trimming took off 4 bases at V and 4 bases at J, with 18 bases between the two ends. Looked up from germline, CDR1 is SGDLS and CDR2 is YYNGEE. The CDR3 is 15 amino acids. CDR3 nucleotides: TGTGCCAGCAGCCCTAGCTTTTCCCAGTCTTACGAGCAGTACTTC. Its protein is CASSPSFSQSYEQYF. The full variable domain, completed using reference TRBV9 and TRBJ2-7, is DSGVTQTPKHLITATGQRVTLRCSPRSGDLSVYWYQQSLDQGLQFLIQYYNGEERAKGNILERFSAQQFPDLHSELNLSSLELGDSALYFCASSPSFSQSYEQYFGPGTRLTVT.

The rearrangement joins TRBV14 to TRBJ2-1; 7 bases fit TRBD2. Germline V CDR1 and CDR2: SGHDN, FVKESK. The V segment lost 4 bases and the J segment 8 bases; nucleotides outside the gene matches: 14. The CDR3 is 16 amino acids. The CDR3 here is CASSLLGGRAKDEQFF. The DNA for the CDR3 is TGTGCCAGCAGCCTACTTGGTGGGAGGGCAAAGGATGAGCAGTTCTTC.

The table lists this clone with a few counts. The chain uses TRBV7-3 and TRBJ2-1, with 9 bases aligning to TRBD2. V shed 2 bases and J 7 bases; nucleotides not matched to a gene: 6. This CDR3 is built from 15 residues. Germline-derived CDR1 and CDR2 are SGHTA and FQGTGA. The chain's CDR3 is CASSLVAGVGNEQFF. In DNA form, the CDR3 reads TGTGCCAGCAGCTTAGTAGCGGGAGTGGGGAATGAGCAGTTCTTC.

J is TRBJ2-3 and V is TRBV7-3; 13 positions agree with TRBD2. CDR1 and CDR2 from the germline V gene are SGHTA and FQGTGA. Losses at the gene ends were 5 bases for V and 0 bases for J; bases not matched to a gene: 8. This CDR3 is built from 18 residues. CDR3 DNA sequence: TGTGCCAGCAGCCTCGGACTAGCGGGGGTTACTAGCACAGATACGCAGTATTTT. Translation gives CASSLGLAGVTSTDTQYF.

The sample holds a few counts of this clone. The genes are TRBV9 and TRBJ1-4; no firm D call. Trimming took off 2 bases at V and 3 bases at J, with 11 bases between the two ends. Germline V lookup: CDR1 SGDLS, CDR2 YYNGEE. The CDR3 runs to 15 residues. In nucleotides, the CDR3 is TGTGCCAGCAGCGTCGGCGGATTGGCTAATGAAAAACTGTTTTTT. Amino acids: CASSVGGLANEKLFF.

The chain recombines TRBV4-3 with TRBJ1-1; D unclear. Trimming stripped 1 base from V and 2 bases from J, with 11 bases between. Per germline, CDR1 LGHNA and CDR2 YSLEER. The CDR3 is 15 residues long. CDR3 protein: CASSQGSGSNTEAFF. The CDR3 DNA reads as TGCGCCAGCAGCCAAGGGTCGGGGTCTAACACTGAAGCTTTCTTT.

This chain connects TRBV27 to TRBJ1-2; D is ambiguous. Germline CDR1 reads MNHEY; CDR2 reads SMNVEV (reference sequence). V was shortened by 2 bases and J by 4 bases, with 5 bases between the two germline ends. The CDR3 runs 12 residues. The CDR3 DNA follows: TGTGCCAGCAGTTTAAACGGCTATGGCTACACCTTC. Protein sequence: CASSLNGYGYTF.

In DNA, the CDR3 is TGTGCCAGCTCACCAGAGACAGGGGATAACTATGGCTACACCTTC. Protein: CASSPETGDNYGYTF. The chain employs TRBV18 and TRBJ1-2, with 8 bases fitting TRBD1. Trimming at V came to 2 bases and at J to 1 base, leaving 3 bases not matched to a gene. The germline V gene has CDR1 KGHSH and CDR2 LQKENI. The CDR3 contains 15 residues.

This clone was seen a handful of times. The chain carries TRBV7-9 and TRBJ1-5; 7 positions agree with TRBD1. With V trimmed by 5 bases and J by 7 bases, 5 bases remained unmatched. Germline CDR1 reads SEHNR; CDR2 reads FQNEAQ (reference sequence). This CDR3 is 13 amino acids long. The CDR3: CASSITGEQPQHF. For the CDR3, the DNA is TGTGCCAGCAGCATTACAGGGGAGCAGCCCCAGCATTTT.

This chain uses TRBV15 with TRBJ2-5, with TRBD2 identical over 12 bases. Losses at the gene ends were 3 bases for V and 1 base for J; bases not matched to a gene: 6. CDR1 and CDR2 from the germline V gene are LNHNV and YYDKDF (reference sequence). The CDR3 covers 17 residues. The CDR3 is CATSRGATSGGQETQYF. In DNA form, the CDR3 reads TGTGCCACCAGCAGGGGGGCGACTAGCGGGGGCCAAGAGACCCAGTACTTC.

The V call is TRBV14, the J call TRBJ2-5; 10 nucleotides line up with TRBD2. The germline gives CDR1 SGHDN, CDR2 FVKESK. After removal of 0 bases from V and 2 bases from J, the junction contained 9 bases not matched to a gene. There are 18 residues in the CDR3. This CDR3 reads CASSQEGGSGGPQETQYF. The CDR3 DNA follows: TGTGCCAGCAGCCAAGAAGGAGGTAGCGGGGGGCCGCAAGAGACCCAGTACTTC. The whole variable domain, filled in from reference TRBV14 and TRBJ2-5, reads EAGVTQFPSHSVIEKGQTVTLRCDPISGHDNLYWYRRVMGKEIKFLLHFVKESKQDESGMPNNRFLAERTGGTYSTLKVQPAELEDSGVYFCASSQEGGSGGPQETQYFGPGTRLLVL.

This chain joins TRBV4-2 and TRBJ1-4; no clear D gene. The CDR3 sequence is 17 residues long. V gave up 4 bases and J gave up 0 bases, with 15 bases separating them. In germline, CDR1 is LGHNA, CDR2 YNFKEQ. The CDR3 coding sequence is TGTGCCAGCAGCCTCCTACTTGGAGCCGCAACTAATGAAAAACTGTTTTTT. Translated, it gives CASSLLLGAATNEKLFF.

The chain couples TRBV20-1 to TRBJ2-5; no definite D call. The germline V gene has CDR1 DFQATT and CDR2 SNEGSKA (reference sequence). The CDR3 totals 10 residues. Deletions cut 5 bases from V and 2 bases from J, with 3 bases between. The CDR3 spells CSAPQETQYF. CDR3 DNA sequence: TGCAGTGCTCCTCAAGAGACCCAGTACTTC.

This chain connects TRBV4-3 to TRBJ1-2, with D perhaps TRBD1 (5 bases). Trimming shortened V by 0 bases and J by 4 bases, and 21 bases separated the two germline ends. The CDR3 totals 18 residues. The germline CDR1 and CDR2 sequences are LGHNA and YSLEER. CDR3 coding DNA: TGCGCCAGCAGCCAAGATTCCAGACCCCCGCCGGGGGGCTATGGCTACACCTTC. Translation gives CASSQDSRPPPGGYGYTF.

V usage is TRBV18 and J usage is TRBJ1-2, with 8 bases identical to TRBD1. J lost 4 bases, V lost 3 bases, and 4 bases had no gene match. In germline, CDR1 is KGHSH, CDR2 LQKENI. The CDR3 length is 14 residues. The CDR3 reads CASSPDRGVYGYTF. CDR3 bases: TGTGCCAGCTCACCCGACAGGGGTGTCTATGGCTACACCTTC.

V and J are TRBV19 and TRBJ1-1, with 8 bases that match TRBD1. J lost 0 bases, V lost 7 bases, and 4 bases had no gene match. CDR3 length: 14 amino acids. Germline V gene lookup returns CDR1 LNHDA and CDR2 SQIVND (reference sequence). The CDR3 loop is CASTRQGMNTEAFF. CDR3 nucleotide sequence: TGTGCCAGTACCCGACAGGGGATGAACACTGAAGCTTTCTTT.

The sample holds one count of this clone. The V and J genes are TRBV18 and TRBJ1-6; 8 nucleotides align to TRBD1. V lost 6 bases and J lost 7; bases outside the gene matches: 8. CDR1 is KGHSH, CDR2 LQKENI, per germline. This CDR3 comprises 15 residues. The CDR3 protein is CASSPQTGENSPLHF. CDR3 sequence (DNA): TGTGCCAGCTCTCCGCAGACAGGGGAGAATTCACCCCTCCACTTT.

The chain uses TRBV5-1 and TRBJ1-2; TRBD1 aligns across 9 bases. The CDR3 contains 15 residues. After removal of 5 bases from V and 8 bases from J, the junction contained 13 bases not matched to a gene. Germline V gene sequence: CDR1 SGHRS, CDR2 YFSETQ. CDR3 DNA: TGCGCCAGCAGGAAGGAAAATACAGGGGGCGAGGGCTACACCTTC. This sequence encodes CASRKENTGGEGYTF. Full variable domain (outside the CDR3, taken from reference TRBV5-1 and TRBJ1-2): KAGVTQTPRYLIKTRGQQVTLSCSPISGHRSVSWYQQTPGQGLQFLFEYFSETQRNKGNFPGRFSGRQFSNSRSEMNVSTLELGDSALYLCASRKENTGGEGYTFGSGTRLTVV.